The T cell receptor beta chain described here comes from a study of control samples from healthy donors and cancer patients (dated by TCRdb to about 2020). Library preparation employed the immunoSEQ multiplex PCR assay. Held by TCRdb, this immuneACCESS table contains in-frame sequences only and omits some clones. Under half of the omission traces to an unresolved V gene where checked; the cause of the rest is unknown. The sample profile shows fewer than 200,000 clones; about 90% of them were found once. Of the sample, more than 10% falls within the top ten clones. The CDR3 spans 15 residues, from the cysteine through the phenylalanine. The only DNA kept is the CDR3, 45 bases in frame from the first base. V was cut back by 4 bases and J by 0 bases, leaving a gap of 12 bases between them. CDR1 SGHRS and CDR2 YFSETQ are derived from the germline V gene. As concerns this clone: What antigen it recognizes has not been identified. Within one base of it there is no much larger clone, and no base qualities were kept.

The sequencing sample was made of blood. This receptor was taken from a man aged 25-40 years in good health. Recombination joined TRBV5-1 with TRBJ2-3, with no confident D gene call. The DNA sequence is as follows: TGCGCCAGCAGCCTAGGGATGGGCAGCACAGATACGCAGTATTTT. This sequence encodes CASSLGMGSTDTQYF.